This T cell receptor beta chain came from a study of cytomegalovirus exposure and HLA in healthy donors. The study's findings and limits: Under in vitro conditions, three CMV-associated chains were confirmed as specific for CMV antigens. According to a subsequent analysis, TCR clusters identified in the first cohort showed a tendency to co-occur across the roughly 120 validation repertoires. According to the study, roughly 160 TCR beta chains were cytomegalovirus-associated.

The assay was immunoSEQ multiplex PCR, and TCRdb's table has in-frame clones only and misses some. The data show about 200,000 clones, approximately 87% seen once. Separate from the approximately 650-subject first cohort, the approximately 120-subject validation cohort was the one that the donors belonged to. Comment on this clone: The antigen is not known.

Sequencing used PBMCs. This TCR came from a woman aged 18-29 years in good health and CMV-seronegative.

CDR3 DNA: TGTGCCAGCAGGGGACAGGGTAGCAATCAGCCCCAGCATTTT. Amino acid sequence: CASRGQGSNQPQHF. V is TRBV28 and J is TRBJ1-5; the match to TRBD1 covers 9 bases. Germline CDR1 reads MDHEN; CDR2 reads SYDVKM. The CDR3 consists of 14 residues. J lost 0 bases, V lost 6 bases, and 0 bases had no gene match.